This T cell receptor (beta chain) comes out of a study of regulatory T cells in long-lasting Graves disease. Specified time point: persistent/refractory GD, antithyroid drugs over 5 years with positive TRAb. Preparation of the TCR library used RNA extracted from PBMCs. The CDR3 totals 18 residues. V gave up 5 bases and J gave up 6 bases; unmatched junction bases: 15. Germline CDR1 reads SNHLY; CDR2 reads FYNNEI. Libraries of TCR beta came from iRepertoire HTBI primers plus Arm-PCR of CDR3 regions. TCRdb reanalysed the multiplex PCR reads using MiXCR and keeps one entry per CDR3 protein. The sample contains roughly 470,000 distinct CDR3 sequences, 20% of which appear only once.

The chain is built from TRBV2 and TRBJ2-3; TRBD2 matches at 12 bases. This specimen was peripheral blood mononuclear cells (PBMCs), taken when the disease was refractory, from a patient treated with antithyroid drugs. The receptor comes from a female donor with Graves disease. The CDR3: CASSILSTSGSIVDTQYF. CDR3 DNA: TGTGCCAGCAGTATTCTTTCGACTAGCGGGAGTATCGTGGATACGCAGTATTTT.